The source of this T cell receptor beta chain is a study of patients and donors after allogeneic stem cell transplantation. One entry per CDR3 protein results from TCRdb running MiXCR on the RT-PCR reads. The repertoire includes 900,000 to 1,000,000 distinct CDR3 sequences, more than 15% of them detected once, and around 6% sits in the top ten. Germline V lookup: CDR1 SGHKS, CDR2 YYEKEE (reference sequence). The CDR3 totals 15 residues. V was clipped by 2 bases and J by 0 bases, with 11 bases between them. Sequenced sample: blood, either unsorted or a sorted T cell fraction (not recorded which). The clonotype comes from a human donor who was either an allogeneic HSCT recipient or a stem cell or donor lymphocyte infusion donor (not recorded which). It is not recorded whose cells these are; they may come from a transplant donor. This rearrangement joins TRBV5-5 to TRBJ2-5; D not certain. The CDR3 sequence: CASSFSRVDQETQYF. CDR3 bases: TGTGCCAGCAGCTTTTCACGCGTAGACCAAGAGACCCAGTACTTC.